The 4 T cell receptor beta chains below were found in one sample sequenced in a study of blood T cell repertoires in COVID-19. Repertoires were generated with immunoSEQ multiplex PCR, while TCRdb's copy carries only in-frame clones and drops some. The sample yields 70,000 to 90,000 clones, around 88% seen once. The sequencing sample was made of PBMCs or T cells enriched from blood (not recorded which). All receptors come from a woman aged 45-65 years with acute COVID-19.

The gene calls are TRBV27 and TRBJ1-1; 9 bases agree with TRBD1. Germline V gene data show CDR1 as MNHEY and CDR2 as SMNVEV (reference sequence). This CDR3 region has 17 residues. The ends lost 2 bases at V and 4 bases at J; junction bases unmatched: 11. CDR3 coding DNA: TGTGCCAGCAGTTTAAAGGTCCCGGGACAGGGACTCACTGAAGCTTTCTTT. Its translation is CASSLKVPGQGLTEAFF.

The chain links TRBV6-5 to TRBJ1-5; TRBD1 matches 9 bases. In germline, CDR1 is MNHEY, CDR2 SVGAGI. The CDR3 is 15 residues long. The J segment lost 5 bases and the V segment lost 6 bases, leaving 8 bases of the junction unmatched. CDR3 sequence (DNA): TGTGCCAGCAGACCCGACAGGGGGATCGATCAGCCCCAGCATTTT. As protein: CASRPDRGIDQPQHF.

The V gene is TRBV6-5, the J gene TRBJ2-7, with TRBD1 matching 8 bases. The CDR3 contains 13 residues. The junction had 5 bases not matched to a gene; V was cut back by 6 bases and J by 4 bases. CDR1 and CDR2 (germline): MNHEY, SVGAGI. The DNA of the CDR3 is TGTGCCAGCAGACCTCGGACAGGGTACGAGCAGTACTTC. Amino acid sequence: CASRPRTGYEQYF.

The chain combines TRBV14 with TRBJ2-3; the match to TRBD2 covers 11 bases. Losses at the gene ends were 3 bases for V and 4 bases for J; bases not matched to a gene: 12. Per germline, CDR1 SGHDN and CDR2 FVKESK. This CDR3 region has 18 residues. The CDR3 loop reads CASSQETPSGRYPDTQYF. The CDR3 DNA reads as TGTGCCAGCAGCCAGGAAACACCTAGCGGGAGGTATCCAGATACGCAGTATTTT.